The 22 T cell receptor beta chains below were found in one sample sequenced in a study of neurological immune-mediated disorders. Noted time point: technical triplicate 3. One entry per CDR3 protein results from TCRdb running MiXCR on the 5' RACE reads. The sample records under 45,000 distinct CDR3 sequences, 20% to 25% being singletons. The sequencing input was PBMCs. These receptor sequences come from a man between 60 and 75 years old with HTLV-1-associated myelopathy (HAM/TSP).

This clonotype was counted at least ten times. V is TRBV27 and J is TRBJ1-2, with a tentative D call TRBD1 (5 bases). CDR3 length: 13 amino acids. Trimming took 3 bases from V and 2 from J, leaving 7 bases between them. Germline CDR1 reads MNHEY; CDR2 reads SMNVEV (reference sequence). CDR3 sequence: CASSFRGNYGYTF. The CDR3 region has the DNA TGTGCCAGCAGTTTCCGGGGGAACTATGGCTACACCTTC.

The chain employs TRBV12-3 or TRBV12-4 and TRBJ2-7; either TRBD1 or TRBD2 may fit D (5 bases each). The CDR3 extends over 13 amino acids. Here the CDR3 DNA reads TGTGTAAGCAGCCCCGAGGGCAGGGTCGAGCAGTACTTC. Amino acids: CVSSPEGRVEQYF.

Many counts were recorded for this clonotype. This chain links TRBV5-1 with TRBJ2-3; D not certain. Germline loops: CDR1 SGHRS, CDR2 YFSETQ. The CDR3 is 17 residues long. V was clipped by 0 bases and J by 0 bases, with 14 bases between them. The CDR3 spells CASSLARLSISTDTQYF. For the CDR3, the DNA is TGCGCCAGCAGCTTGGCCCGCCTCTCGATTAGCACAGATACGCAGTATTTT.

This clonotype showed up many times. This rearrangement joins TRBV6-6 to TRBJ2-1, with D unresolved. Per the germline V gene, CDR1 is MNHNY and CDR2 is SVGAGI (reference sequence). This CDR3 comprises 16 residues. The V and J ends lost 0 bases and 15 bases respectively, with 24 bases between them. The CDR3: CASSYSSAKQPFLLFF. CDR3 nucleotides: TGTGCCAGCAGTTACTCCAGCGCCAAACAACCATTTCTTTTGTTCTTC.

This clonotype was picked up many times. The rearrangement joins TRBV2 to TRBJ2-1; TRBD1 or TRBD2 may be the D gene (5 bases each). The CDR3 has 14 residues. Deletions cut 7 bases from V and 4 bases from J, with 14 bases between. The germline V gene encodes CDR1 SNHLY and CDR2 FYNNEI. Here the CDR3 DNA reads TGTGCCAGCATTTTTAGTGGGGGTTACAATGAGCAGTTCTTC. The encoded protein is CASIFSGGYNEQFF.

This clonotype was seen at least ten times. This chain joins TRBV5-1 and TRBJ2-7, with TRBD1 as a possible D gene (6 bases). This CDR3 spans 12 amino acids. The V gene lost 4 bases and the J gene lost 3 bases, with 8 bases spanning the gap. CDR1 is SGHRS, CDR2 YFSETQ, per germline. The CDR3 nucleotides are TGCGCCAGCAGCCCGGACAGCTACGAGCAGTACTTC. It translates to CASSPDSYEQYF.

This clonotype occurred many times. V is TRBV25-1 and J is TRBJ1-1; D unclear. From germline, CDR1 is MGHDK and CDR2 SYGVNS. V was pared by 3 bases and J by 1 base, with 6 bases between. The CDR3 length is 13 residues. Here the CDR3 reads CASSDEGNTEAFF. The CDR3 DNA is TGTGCCAGCAGTGACGAGGGGAACACTGAAGCTTTCTTT.

Turning to this clonotype: A read error is possible here, since a much larger clone lies one base away. The chain uses TRBV5-1 and TRBJ2-7, with D unresolved. Germline V gives CDR1 SGHRS, CDR2 YFSETQ. V shed 1 base and J shed 3 bases, with 5 bases lying between them. The CDR3 is made up of 12 amino acids. The chain's CDR3 is CASSLTDYEQYF. In DNA, the CDR3 is TGCGCCAGCAGCTTGACGGACTACGAGCAGTACTTC.

This clonotype has ten or more counts. The V and J genes are TRBV12-3 or TRBV12-4 and TRBJ2-3; D unresolved. V was pared by 3 bases and J by 2 bases, with 15 bases between. This CDR3 spans 16 amino acids. This CDR3 is CASSLSHLPITDTQYF. In DNA form, the CDR3 reads TGTGCCAGCAGTTTGAGTCATCTTCCCATCACAGATACGCAGTATTTT.

This clonotype was counted many times. This sequence joins TRBV6-1 and TRBJ2-1; TRBD2 matches at 9 bases. The V segment lost 7 bases and the J segment 1 base; nucleotides outside the gene matches: 5. The CDR3 has 15 residues. CDR1 and CDR2 from the germline V gene are MNHNS and SASEGT. The CDR3 here is CASTRAGGSYNEQFF. The CDR3 DNA reads TGTGCCAGCACTCGGGCGGGAGGGTCCTACAATGAGCAGTTCTTC.

This clonotype was counted at least ten times. The chain recombines TRBV20-1 with TRBJ2-5; 9 positions agree with TRBD2. This CDR3 is built from 16 residues. The germline V gene encodes CDR1 DFQATT and CDR2 SNEGSKA (reference sequence). V was clipped by 3 bases and J by 4 bases; unmatched bases: 12. The CDR3 coding sequence is TGCAGTGCTAGTTTGGGTAGCGGGAGAGCGGTAGAGACCCAGTACTTC. Its protein product is CSASLGSGRAVETQYF.

This clonotype was observed a single time. This may be a read error: a much more frequent sequence differs by one nucleotide. This chain joins TRBV3-1 and TRBJ2-7; D not resolved. The CDR3 contains 14 residues. CDR1 is LGHDT and CDR2 is YNNKEL in the germline V gene (reference sequence). Trimming removed 1 base from V and 2 bases from J, with 9 bases in between. The CDR3 is CASSQGADPYEQYF. CDR3 coding DNA: TGTGCCAGCAGCCAAGGGGCCGACCCCTACGAGCAGTACTTC.

This clonotype showed up many times. The chain uses TRBV12-3 or TRBV12-4 and TRBJ2-7; D remains ambiguous. The CDR3 extends over 15 amino acids. V dropped 4 bases and J dropped 2 bases, with 15 bases sitting between them. The CDR3 loop reads CASSSSPAGTYEQYF. The CDR3 DNA sequence: TGTGCCAGCAGTTCATCCCCCGCAGGCACCTACGAGCAGTACTTC.

This clonotype was found once. The chain is built from TRBV29-1 and TRBJ1-2; the D gene is possibly TRBD1 (6 bases). Germline assignment: CDR1 SQVTM and CDR2 ANQGSEA. The CDR3 runs 13 residues. Deletions cut 0 bases from V and 4 bases from J, with 9 bases between. CDR3 coding DNA: TGCAGCGTTGAAGATTGGGGGGCCTATGGCTACACCTTC. Its protein is CSVEDWGAYGYTF.

This clonotype came up many times. The rearrangement joins TRBV25-1 to TRBJ1-4; perhaps TRBD1 as D (5 bases). In germline, CDR1 is MGHDK, CDR2 SYGVNS. V shed 2 bases and J shed 4 bases, with 8 bases lying between them. CDR3 length: 14 amino acids. CDR3 in DNA: TGTGCCAGCAGTGAACCAGGGCTTAATGAAAAACTGTTTTTT. It yields the protein CASSEPGLNEKLFF.

V and J are TRBV28 and TRBJ1-4, with TRBD1 matching 7 bases. This CDR3 contains 16 residues. Germline CDR1 reads MDHEN; CDR2 reads SYDVKM. V lost 4 bases, J lost 7 bases, and 12 bases stayed unmatched. Here the CDR3 reads CASSSTNRGGFEKLFF. Here the CDR3 DNA reads TGTGCCAGCAGTTCAACTAACAGGGGAGGCTTTGAAAAACTGTTTTTT.

Remarks on this clonotype: A read error may be the cause here, since a much bigger clone is one base away. The chain couples TRBV5-1 to TRBJ2-3, with D perhaps TRBD2 (6 bases). Germline values: CDR1 SGHRS, CDR2 YFSETQ. V was trimmed by 0 bases and J by 5 bases, leaving 10 bases between them. The CDR3 has 14 amino acids. The CDR3 protein is CASSLGSGVDTQYF. The CDR3 coding sequence is TGCGCCAGCAGCTTGGGATCGGGAGTAGATACGCAGTATTTT.

This clonotype was counted ten times or more. This chain uses TRBV18 with TRBJ2-5; maybe TRBD1 (6 bases). The V and J ends lost 2 bases and 2 bases respectively, with 12 bases between them. CDR3 length equals 15 residues. Germline V gene data show CDR1 as KGHSH and CDR2 as LQKENI. The CDR3 DNA follows: TGTGCCAGCTCACCAGCCAGGGGTGGACAAGAGACCCAGTACTTC. Translated: CASSPARGGQETQYF.

The V and J genes are TRBV7-2 and TRBJ2-2, with 9 positions matching TRBD2. Per the germline V gene, CDR1 is SGHTA and CDR2 is FQGNSA. V was pared by 6 bases and J by 6 bases, with 2 bases of the junction left unmatched. The CDR3 extends over 13 amino acids. The CDR3 bases are TGTGCCAGCAGGGGGACTAGCCCCGGGGAGCTGTTTTTT. It specifies CASRGTSPGELFF.

The J gene is TRBJ1-2, the V gene TRBV5-4, with TRBD1 identical over 7 bases. Germline CDR1 and CDR2: SGHNT and YYREEE (reference sequence). V trimming: 4 bases; J trimming: 4 bases; junction bases outside the gene matches: 7. The CDR3 consists of 14 residues. The CDR3 loop is CASSPAGTAYGYTF. As DNA, the CDR3 is TGTGCCAGCAGCCCAGCCGGGACAGCCTATGGCTACACCTTC. Based on the CDR3 plus reference TRBV5-4 and TRBJ1-2, the full variable domain is ETGVTQSPTHLIKTRGQQVTLRCSSQSGHNTVSWYQQALGQGPQFIFQYYREEENGRGNFPPRFSGLQFPNYSSELNVNALELDDSALYLCASSPAGTAYGYTFGSGTRLTVV.

This clonotype came up many times. One end of the junction does not line up with germline, which may come from a read error. The genes are TRBV12-3 or TRBV12-4 and TRBJ2-1; D tentatively fits TRBD1 or TRBD2 (5 bases each). CDR3 length: 13 amino acids. CDR3 bases: TGTGCCAACAGTGGGGGTTCAGGTAATGAGCAGTTCTTC. Translating it yields CANSGGSGNEQFF.

The chain carries TRBV20-1 and TRBJ2-1; 11 bases are shared with TRBD2. With V trimmed by 6 bases and J by 4 bases, 23 bases remained unmatched. The CDR3 totals 20 residues. The germline V gene has CDR1 DFQATT and CDR2 SNEGSKA (reference sequence). CDR3 in amino acids: CSAQPPGTSGEGGIYNEQFF. The CDR3, as DNA: TGCAGTGCCCAACCGCCAGGGACTAGCGGTGAGGGGGGGATTTACAATGAGCAGTTCTTC.